Detailed here is one TCR beta chain. The junction departs from germline at one end; a sequencing error may be responsible. cDNA specific to TCR beta was made from about 550 ng of total RNA, with a constant-region primer employed for priming. Slightly modified ARM-PCR with three nested multiplex PCR rounds yielded TCR beta libraries. TCRdb re-derived calls from the multiplex PCR reads in MiXCR, one entry per CDR3 protein. The sample holds 100,000 to 150,000 distinct CDR3 sequences, about 68% seen once. This sample was taken from a study of tumor-infiltrating lymphocytes in primary liver carcinoma. DNA and RNA were both co-extracted from roughly 18-30 mg of bulk tissue that had not been sorted. Through surgical resection, the patients' primary liver carcinoma was treated. Tumor regions sampled: superior, inferior, left, right poles, and centre. Tumor samples were assessed, and every one had over 85% viable tumor cells.

This TCR was recovered from a woman aged 55-70 years with primary liver carcinoma and hepatitis B virus infection. The sequencing input was liver tumor tissue from sampling region 1. Subset indicated: tumor region T1, superior pole.

CDR3 sequence (DNA): TGTGCCAGCAGGAGCAGTGCGTTCTATGGCTACTCCTTC. Translated: CASRSSAFYGYSF. This chain joins TRBV6-1 and TRBJ1-2; no reliable D call. Germline assignment: CDR1 MNHNS and CDR2 SASEGT. CDR3 size: 13 residues.